Following are 10 T cell receptor beta chains from one sample sequenced in a study of early T cells in non-severe SARS-CoV-2 infection. MiXCR, applied by TCRdb to the 5' RACE reads, yields one record per CDR3 protein. The data show 30,000 to 45,000 distinct CDR3 sequences, 8.5% to 10% seen once. Material: whole blood. The source is an adult who was a healthcare worker with PCR-confirmed SARS-CoV-2 infection or an uninfected control (not recorded which).

This clonotype was observed at least ten times. The chain employs TRBV12-3 or TRBV12-4 and TRBJ2-1; 9 nucleotides match TRBD1. The CDR3 totals 15 residues. The trim removed 6 bases at V and 3 bases at J, leaving 6 bases unmatched. The DNA of the CDR3 is TGTGCCAGCAGGAAACAGGGGGCCTACTACAATGAGCAGTTCTTC. This gives the protein CASRKQGAYYNEQFF.

In its sample, this clonotype was seen many times. The CDR3 DNA sequence: TGTGCCAGCAGACCCACTAATTACTTCTATGGCTACACCTTC. Translating gives CASRPTNYFYGYTF. V is TRBV12-3 or TRBV12-4 and J is TRBJ1-2; D unresolved. The CDR3 loop spans 14 amino acids. The V gene lost 6 bases and the J gene lost 4 bases, with 15 bases spanning the gap.

The sample holds many counts of this clonotype. This sequence joins TRBV4-1 and TRBJ1-5, with D unclear. The CDR3 runs 18 residues. V dropped 3 bases and J dropped 2 bases, with 20 bases sitting between them. Germline-derived CDR1 and CDR2 are MGHRA and YSYEKL. The DNA of the CDR3 is TGCGCCAGCAGCCATGCCCGGTTGCCTCAAACGGGCAATCAGCCCCAGCATTTT. It codes for CASSHARLPQTGNQPQHF.

This clonotype was observed at least ten times. V usage is TRBV14 and J usage is TRBJ1-5; possibly TRBD1 for D (5 bases). The CDR3 spans 14 residues. Germline V lookup: CDR1 SGHDN, CDR2 FVKESK. V was trimmed by 0 bases and J by 7 bases, leaving 10 bases between them. The chain's CDR3 is CASSQDETEQPQHF. The CDR3 bases are TGTGCCAGCAGCCAAGATGAGACAGAACAGCCCCAGCATTTT.

This clonotype appeared many times. V and J are TRBV7-2 and TRBJ2-5, with D perhaps TRBD1 (5 bases). The CDR3 sequence is 16 residues long. Deletions cut 5 bases from V and 5 bases from J, with 21 bases between. CDR1 and CDR2 (germline): SGHTA, FQGNSA. CDR3 sequence (DNA): TGTGCCAGCAGCAAGGGGCAGCCCCCCACCTTGGAGACCCAGTACTTC. Protein: CASSKGQPPTLETQYF.

This chain connects TRBV2 to TRBJ1-1, with D possibly matching TRBD1 (6 bases). CDR3 size: 13 residues. V gave up 5 bases and J gave up 5 bases, with 12 bases separating them. Per the germline V gene, CDR1 is SNHLY and CDR2 is FYNNEI. The CDR3 is CASSTTGRTEAFF. For the CDR3, the DNA is TGTGCCAGCAGTACCACAGGGAGGACTGAAGCTTTCTTT. Together with reference TRBV2 and TRBJ1-1, the CDR3 gives the full variable domain: EPEVTQTPSHQVTQMGQEVILRCVPISNHLYFYWYRQILGQKVEFLVSFYNNEISEKSEIFDDQFSVERPDGSNFTLKIRSTKLEDSAMYFCASSTTGRTEAFFGQGTRLTVV.

This clonotype was picked up many times. This chain connects TRBV4-1 to TRBJ1-5, with TRBD1 as a possible D gene (5 bases). CDR3 length: 17 residues. V lost 1 base and J lost 0, with 13 bases in between. Germline V lookup: CDR1 MGHRA, CDR2 YSYEKL. CDR3 coding DNA: TGCGCCAGCAGCCAAGGTATAGTGGGGACTAGCAATCAGCCCCAGCATTTT. It yields the protein CASSQGIVGTSNQPQHF.

The V gene is TRBV7-2, the J gene TRBJ2-2; D is ambiguous. CDR1 is SGHTA and CDR2 is FQGNSA in the germline V gene. The CDR3 length is 14 residues. The V gene lost 2 bases and the J gene lost 0 bases, with 4 bases spanning the gap. This CDR3 reads CASSLTTNTGELFF. The CDR3 DNA sequence: TGTGCCAGCAGCTTAACCACGAACACCGGGGAGCTGTTTTTT.

The rearrangement links TRBV29-1 to TRBJ2-1, with 9 bases identical to TRBD2. Per germline, CDR1 SQVTM and CDR2 ANQGSEA. Trimming cost V 3 bases and J 1 base; bases outside gene matches: 4. The CDR3 sequence is 15 residues long. CDR3 DNA: TGCAGCGTTGATGTAGCGGGGGTGTCCTACAATGAGCAGTTCTTC. This sequence encodes CSVDVAGVSYNEQFF.

This clonotype was detected many times. This sequence joins TRBV25-1 and TRBJ1-1; D might be TRBD1 (5 bases). This CDR3 contains 14 residues. CDR1 MGHDK and CDR2 SYGVNS come from the germline V gene. Trimming took 6 bases from V and 8 from J, leaving 19 bases between them. As DNA, the CDR3 is TGTGCCAGCAGGCCCCAACAGGCTTGGGGGGAAGCTTTCTTT. Translated: CASRPQQAWGEAFF.